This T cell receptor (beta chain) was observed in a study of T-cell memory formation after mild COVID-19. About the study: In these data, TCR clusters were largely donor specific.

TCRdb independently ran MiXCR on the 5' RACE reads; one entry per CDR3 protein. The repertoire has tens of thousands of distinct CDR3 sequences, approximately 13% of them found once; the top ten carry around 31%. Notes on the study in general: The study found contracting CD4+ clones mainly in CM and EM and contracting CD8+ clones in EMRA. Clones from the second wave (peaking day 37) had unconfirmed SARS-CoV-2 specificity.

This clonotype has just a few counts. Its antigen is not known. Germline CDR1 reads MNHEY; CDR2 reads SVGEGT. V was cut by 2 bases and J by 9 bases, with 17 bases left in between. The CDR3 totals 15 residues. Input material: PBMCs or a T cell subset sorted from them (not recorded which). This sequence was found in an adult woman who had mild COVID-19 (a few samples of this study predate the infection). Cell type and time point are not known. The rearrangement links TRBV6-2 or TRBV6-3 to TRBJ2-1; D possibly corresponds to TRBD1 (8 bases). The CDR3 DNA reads TGTGCCAGCAGTTACACACAGGGGGGGTCCGGTGAGCAGTTCTTC. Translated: CASSYTQGGSGEQFF.